This passage covers 17 T cell receptor beta chains from one sample sequenced in a study of T cells in Graves' hyperthyroidism and ophthalmopathy. TCR beta CDR3 regions were amplified from RNA transcripts. HTBI primers were employed in a first-round RT-PCR of the TCR CDR3. A single record per CDR3 protein comes from TCRdb applying MiXCR to the multiplex PCR reads. The sample holds around 300,000 distinct CDR3 sequences, approximately 14% seen once. Source material: blood. The receptor source for this set is a woman in her thirties with Graves' hyperthyroidism.

This clonotype has ten or more counts. Here the CDR3 reads CASSASAVGEQYF. CDR3 in DNA: TGTGCCAGCAGCGCAAGTGCGGTGGGCGAGCAGTACTTC. This chain uses TRBV7-9 with TRBJ2-7; D remains unclear. Germline assignment: CDR1 SEHNR and CDR2 FQNEAQ (reference sequence). Trimming took 5 bases from V and 6 from J, leaving 14 bases between them. The CDR3 covers 13 residues.

This clonotype showed up many times. The chain links TRBV28 to TRBJ1-2; D is uncertain. The germline V gene has CDR1 MDHEN and CDR2 SYDVKM. This CDR3 has 12 residues. Trimming took off 5 bases at V and 5 bases at J, with 9 bases between the two ends. This chain's CDR3 is CASSVEIYGYTF. The CDR3, as DNA: TGTGCCAGCAGTGTCGAGATTTATGGCTACACCTTC.

As regards this clonotype: Without the conserved terminal phenylalanine or tryptophan, this CDR3 likely stems from a read error. The chain is built from TRBV12-3 or TRBV12-4 and TRBJ2-1; 11 bases are shared with TRBD2. The V segment lost 6 bases and the J segment 7 bases; nucleotides outside the gene matches: 11. The CDR3 has 16 residues. CDR3 sequence (DNA): TGTGCCAGCAGCCAGATCCCGGGACTAGCGGCGAATGAGCAGTTCCTC. Its protein is CASSQIPGLAANEQFL.

CDR3 sequence (DNA): TGTGCCAGCAGCACAATGACATCACAAAATGAAAAACTGTTTTTT. As protein: CASSTMTSQNEKLFF. The V gene is TRBV5-8, the J gene TRBJ1-4; unclear D gene. The CDR3 sequence is 15 residues long. The V end was cut by 4 bases, the J end by 5 bases, with 15 bases between. The V gene's germline CDR1 is SGHTS and CDR2 YDEGEE.

V gene TRBV19 combines with J gene TRBJ1-5, with D unresolved. V shed 3 bases and J shed 2 bases, with 11 bases lying between them. This CDR3 is 15 amino acids long. Germline V lookup: CDR1 LNHDA, CDR2 SQIVND (reference sequence). The CDR3 sequence: CASSISGVGNQPQHF. The CDR3 nucleotides are TGTGCCAGTAGTATCTCTGGGGTAGGCAATCAGCCCCAGCATTTT. Filled out from reference TRBV19 and TRBJ1-5, the complete variable domain reads DGGITQSPKYLFRKEGQNVTLSCEQNLNHDAMYWYRQDPGQGLRLIYYSQIVNDFQKGDIAEGYSVSREKKESFPLTVTSAQKNPTAFYLCASSISGVGNQPQHFGDGTRLSIL.

This clonotype was counted a few times. The V gene is TRBV20-1, the J gene TRBJ2-7, with D possibly TRBD2 on 6 matching bases. This CDR3 has 14 amino acids. Germline CDR1 is DFQATT and CDR2 is SNEGSKA (reference sequence). V was trimmed by 4 bases and J by 2 bases, leaving 15 bases between them. The CDR3 loop reads CSAKSQEGTYEQYF. Written as DNA, the CDR3 is TGCAGTGCTAAGAGCCAGGAGGGAACCTACGAGCAGTACTTC.

This clonotype was seen more than once but under ten times. This chain uses TRBV6-1 with TRBJ1-2; possibly TRBD1 for D (6 bases). CDR1 and CDR2 (germline): MNHNS, SASEGT. This CDR3 comprises 16 residues. Trimming took off 6 bases at V and 5 bases at J, with 22 bases between the two ends. CDR3 protein: CASRPPGGGRLYGYTF. In nucleotides, the CDR3 is TGTGCCAGCAGACCCCCGGGTGGGGGCCGCCTATATGGCTACACCTTC.

This clonotype occurred many times. This rearrangement joins TRBV7-2 to TRBJ2-7, with 7 bases fitting TRBD1. Germline V gene sequence: CDR1 SGHTA, CDR2 FQGNSA. Losses at the gene ends were 3 bases for V and 4 bases for J; bases not matched to a gene: 6. CDR3 size: 14 residues. DNA for the CDR3: TGTGCCAGCAGCTTCCCAGGGGGTGGTTACGAGCAGTACTTC. Encoded protein: CASSFPGGGYEQYF.

This clonotype has a count of ten or more. V gene TRBV6-6 combines with J gene TRBJ2-1; 10 nucleotides match TRBD2. This CDR3 has 16 residues. With V trimmed by 1 base and J by 3 bases, 3 bases remained unmatched. Germline V gives CDR1 MNHNY, CDR2 SVGAGI (reference sequence). The DNA for the CDR3 is TGTGCCAGCAGTTACTTCCCTAGCGGGGGCTACAATGAGCAGTTCTTC. Residues: CASSYFPSGGYNEQFF.

The V gene is TRBV12-3 or TRBV12-4, the J gene TRBJ1-4; a weak D match, TRBD1 (5 bases). The CDR3 runs 16 residues. With 6 bases removed from V and 0 bases from J, the gap between germline ends came to 14 bases. Written as DNA, the CDR3 is TGTGCCAGCAGCTCCGGGACGGGTGCAACTAATGAAAAACTGTTTTTT. This gives the protein CASSSGTGATNEKLFF.

This clonotype showed up many times. The rearrangement joins TRBV5-1 to TRBJ2-5, with D perhaps matching TRBD1 (5 bases). The germline V and J ends were trimmed by 1 base and 3 bases, with 13 bases remaining between them. This CDR3 is 15 amino acids long. Germline values: CDR1 SGHRS, CDR2 YFSETQ. CDR3 nucleotides: TGCGCCAGCAGCTTGCGGGCAGGGTCCGAAGAGACCCAGTACTTC. This codes for CASSLRAGSEETQYF. Based on the CDR3 plus reference TRBV5-1 and TRBJ2-5, the full variable domain is KAGVTQTPRYLIKTRGQQVTLSCSPISGHRSVSWYQQTPGQGLQFLFEYFSETQRNKGNFPGRFSGRQFSNSRSEMNVSTLELGDSALYLCASSLRAGSEETQYFGPGTRLLVL.

The V and J genes are TRBV6-1 and TRBJ1-5, with TRBD1 identical over 9 bases. Trimming removed 6 bases from V and 6 bases from J; junction bases left unmatched: 6. The CDR3 sequence is 14 residues long. CDR1 is MNHNS, CDR2 SASEGT, per germline. CDR3 coding DNA: TGTGCCAGCAGACTGGGACAGGGAGCTCAGCCCCAGCATTTT. Amino acids: CASRLGQGAQPQHF.

This clonotype was detected only a few times. The chain combines TRBV29-1 with TRBJ2-1; no clear D. This CDR3 spans 13 amino acids. Looked up from germline, CDR1 is SQVTM and CDR2 is ANQGSEA. The ends were cut back, 7 bases at V and 9 bases at J, with 19 bases in the middle. CDR3 in amino acids: CSETPRVKGEQFF. CDR3 in DNA: TGCAGCGAAACCCCTAGGGTGAAGGGTGAGCAGTTCTTC.

This clonotype was found many times. This chain joins TRBV28 and TRBJ2-1; TRBD2 matches 12 bases. The CDR3 extends over 15 amino acids. The V segment lost 6 bases and the J segment 10 bases; nucleotides outside the gene matches: 10. The germline gives CDR1 MDHEN, CDR2 SYDVKM. The CDR3 coding sequence is TGTGCCAGCAGCCGAGGACTAGCGGGGTCTTGGGAGCAGTTCTTC. Its translation: CASSRGLAGSWEQFF.

This sequence joins TRBV20-1 and TRBJ1-6; D call uncertain. CDR3 size: 14 residues. Trimming removed 4 bases from V and 2 bases from J, with 9 bases in between. The V gene's germline CDR1 is DFQATT and CDR2 SNEGSKA (reference sequence). CDR3 region: CSANTGPYNSPLHF. The CDR3 coding sequence is TGCAGTGCTAATACCGGGCCCTATAATTCACCCCTCCACTTT.

The chain carries TRBV19 and TRBJ2-6; the D is unclear. Germline V lookup: CDR1 LNHDA, CDR2 SQIVND (reference sequence). CDR3 length: 15 residues. The V gene lost 10 bases and the J gene lost 2 bases, with 15 bases spanning the gap. The chain's CDR3 is CATSRLEAGANVLTF. CDR3 nucleotide sequence: TGTGCCACTTCTAGGTTAGAGGCTGGGGCCAACGTCCTGACTTTC.

This clonotype occurred a few times. The chain carries TRBV7-9 and TRBJ2-4, with TRBD2 identical over 7 bases. This CDR3 contains 16 residues. In germline, CDR1 is SEHNR, CDR2 FQNEAQ (reference sequence). The J segment lost 0 bases and the V segment lost 1 base, leaving 3 bases of the junction unmatched. The CDR3 sequence is CASSLGAGVAKNIQYF. CDR3 nucleotides: TGTGCCAGCAGCTTAGGGGCGGGGGTAGCCAAAAACATTCAGTACTTC.